This is a list of T cell receptor beta chains from one sample in a study of blood T cell repertoires in COVID-19. Clones were sequenced by immunoSEQ multiplex PCR, and TCRdb holds only the in-frame ones, with some missing. The data hold a few hundred thousand clones, with about 84% observed a single time. The sequenced sample was peripheral blood. These receptors were obtained from an elderly man with acute or convalescent COVID-19. Both conserved end residues are part of each CDR3. The D gene is left open where the match is weak. Expanded clones get a size class; other rows say once, few or many, or leave the size out.

clone size | D gene | J gene | V gene | CDR3 protein | CDR3 DNA
. | TRBD2 | TRBJ2-3 | TRBV5-1 | CASSNGLAGGIDTQYF | TGCGCCAGCAGCAACGGACTAGCGGGAGGGATAGATACGCAGTATTTT
. | . | TRBJ1-2 | TRBV2 | CASSEMDSYGYTF | TGTGCCAGCAGTGAGATGGACAGCTATGGCTACACCTTC
. | TRBD1 | TRBJ1-4 | TRBV28 | CASNRDRGRRSPATNEKLFF | TGTGCCAGCAACCGGGACAGGGGGCGTAGGAGTCCTGCAACTAATGAAAAACTGTTTTTT
. | . | TRBJ1-1 | TRBV28 | CASSFSQAEAFF | TGTGCCAGCAGTTTTTCCCAGGCTGAAGCTTTCTTT
. | . | TRBJ2-7 | TRBV19 | CASSIGGGGRNEQYF | TGTGCCAGTAGTATAGGTGGAGGGGGCAGAAACGAGCAGTACTTC
. | . | TRBJ1-1 | TRBV5-1 | CASSFLAGFTNTEAFF | TGCGCCAGCAGCTTTCTCGCAGGGTTCACGAACACTGAAGCTTTCTTT
. | TRBD1 | TRBJ1-5 | TRBV4-1 | CASSQVGGPGGIQPQHF | TGCGCCAGCAGCCAAGTCGGGGGGCCAGGGGGCATTCAGCCCCAGCATTTT
few | . | TRBJ2-3 | TRBV13 | CASSLGGGSTDTQYF | TGTGCCAGCAGCTTGGGGGGAGGTAGTACAGATACGCAGTATTTT
. | . | TRBJ1-2 | TRBV5-1 | CASSSGQDYGYTF | TGCGCCAGCAGCTCAGGCCAGGACTATGGCTACACCTTC
. | TRBD1 | TRBJ2-2 | TRBV7-7 | CASSPTGGWTGELFF | TGTGCTAGCAGCCCGACAGGGGGGTGGACCGGGGAGCTGTTTTTT
. | . | TRBJ1-3 | TRBV6-5 | CASQGPVGNTIYF | TGTGCGAGCCAGGGGCCTGTCGGAAACACCATATATTTT
. | TRBD1 | TRBJ1-6 | TRBV28 | CASSLSTGLGSYNSPLHF | TGTGCCAGCAGTCTTTCGACAGGGTTAGGCTCCTATAATTCACCCCTCCACTTT
. | TRBD1 | TRBJ1-4 | TRBV28 | CASSLRQGAALAPNEKLFF | TGTGCCAGCAGTTTAAGACAGGGGGCCGCCTTAGCACCTAATGAAAAACTGTTTTTT
few | . | TRBJ2-1 | TRBV10-3 | CAIETGTRNEQFF | TGTGCCATCGAAACAGGGACGCGTAATGAGCAGTTCTTC
many | . | TRBJ1-6 | TRBV11-2 | CASVGGYNSPLHF | TGTGCCAGCGTAGGGGGTTATAATTCACCCCTCCACTTT
. | . | TRBJ1-2 | TRBV18 | CASSPQSGNYGYTF | TGTGCCAGCTCACCACAATCGGGGAACTATGGCTACACCTTC
once | . | TRBJ1-4 | TRBV4-1 | CASSQQGSNEKLFF | TGCGCCAGCAGCCAGCAGGGTTCTAATGAAAAACTGTTTTTT
. | TRBD2 | TRBJ2-7 | TRBV19 | CASSSSSGRLYEQYF | TGTGCCAGTAGCAGCTCTAGCGGGAGGCTCTACGAGCAGTACTTC
. | TRBD1 | TRBJ2-3 | TRBV3-1/TRBV3-2 | CASGSPGQADTQYF | TGTGCCAGCGGCTCTCCGGGACAGGCAGATACGCAGTATTTT
. | . | TRBJ2-5 | TRBV6-5 | CASSYLLGLGLKTQYF | TGTGCCAGCAGTTATCTTTTGGGACTCGGTCTGAAGACCCAGTACTTC
. | . | TRBJ2-7 | TRBV3-1/TRBV3-2 | CASSQTLGAFPYEQYF | TGTGCCAGCAGCCAGACCCTGGGAGCGTTTCCCTACGAGCAGTACTTC
. | TRBD1 | TRBJ1-4 | TRBV5-5 | CASSFWSVQGAGEKLFF | TGTGCCAGCAGCTTTTGGAGCGTCCAGGGGGCGGGCGAAAAACTGTTTTTT
. | TRBD2 | TRBJ2-1 | TRBV27 | CASSLGTSGPRGQFF | TGTGCCAGCAGTTTAGGGACTAGCGGGCCACGAGGGCAGTTCTTC
. | . | TRBJ1-1 | TRBV28 | CASRAGGTNTEAFF | TGTGCCAGCAGAGCCGGGGGAACGAACACTGAAGCTTTCTTT
. | . | TRBJ1-1 | TRBV7-2 | CASSLGGRGTEAFF | TGTGCCAGCAGCTTAGGCGGGCGCGGGACTGAAGCTTTCTTT
. | . | TRBJ1-5 | TRBV6-5 | CASRRTAYSNQPQHF | TGTGCCAGCAGAAGGACAGCCTATAGCAATCAGCCCCAGCATTTT
. | . | TRBJ2-3 | TRBV18 | CASSPRASLADTQYF | TGTGCCAGCTCACCACGGGCTAGCTTGGCAGATACGCAGTATTTT
. | TRBD2 | TRBJ2-5 | TRBV4-3 | CASSQGTSGGKETQYF | TGCGCCAGCAGCCAAGGGACTAGCGGGGGCAAAGAGACCCAGTACTTC
once | TRBD1 | TRBJ1-5 | TRBV28 | CASRLSGQGSNQPQHF | TGTGCCAGCAGACTATCGGGACAGGGTAGTAATCAGCCCCAGCATTTT
. | . | TRBJ1-2 | TRBV6-2/TRBV6-3 | CASSSLDYGYTF | TGTGCCAGCAGCTCACTAGACTATGGCTACACCTTC
. | TRBD1 | TRBJ2-3 | TRBV3-1/TRBV3-2 | CASSRQGALPTQYF | TGTGCCAGCAGCCGACAGGGGGCGCTTCCTACGCAGTATTTT
. | . | TRBJ1-4 | TRBV6-5 | CASSYKERYKKLFF | TGTGCCAGCAGTTACAAGGAGAGGTACAAAAAACTGTTTTTT
. | . | TRBJ1-1 | TRBV7-8 | CASSLGGVGKAEAFF | TGTGCCAGCAGCTTAGGGGGGGTCGGCAAAGCTGAAGCTTTCTTT
. | . | TRBJ2-7 | TRBV28 | CASTIPGGSYEQYF | TGTGCCAGCACTATCCCCGGGGGTTCCTACGAGCAGTACTTC
. | TRBD2 | TRBJ2-2 | TRBV5-1 | CASSVTSHTGELFF | TGCGCCAGCAGCGTGACTAGCCACACCGGGGAGCTGTTTTTT
. | . | TRBJ1-3 | TRBV4-1 | CASSESPIRGDTIYF | TGCGCCAGCAGCGAAAGCCCTATCCGCGGTGACACCATATATTTT
. | TRBD1 | TRBJ2-5 | TRBV6-6 | CASAGTERETQYF | TGTGCCAGTGCCGGGACAGAGAGAGAGACCCAGTACTTC
. | . | TRBJ1-4 | TRBV4-3 | CASSQGGAGTNEKLFF | TGCGCCAGCAGCCAAGGCGGGGCAGGGACGAATGAAAAACTGTTTTTT